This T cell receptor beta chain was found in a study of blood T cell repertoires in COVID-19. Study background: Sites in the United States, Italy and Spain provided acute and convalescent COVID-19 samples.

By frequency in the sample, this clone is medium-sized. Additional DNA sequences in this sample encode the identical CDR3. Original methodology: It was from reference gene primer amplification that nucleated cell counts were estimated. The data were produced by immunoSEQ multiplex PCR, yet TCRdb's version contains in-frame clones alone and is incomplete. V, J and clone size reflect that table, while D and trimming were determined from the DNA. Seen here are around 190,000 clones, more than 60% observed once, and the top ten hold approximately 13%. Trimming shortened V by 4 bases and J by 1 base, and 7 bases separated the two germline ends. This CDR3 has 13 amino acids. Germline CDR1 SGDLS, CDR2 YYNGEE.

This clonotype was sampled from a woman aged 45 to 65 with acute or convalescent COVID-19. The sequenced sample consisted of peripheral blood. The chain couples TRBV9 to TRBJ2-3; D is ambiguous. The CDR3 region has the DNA TGTGCCAGCAGCCTCTCCCGCACAGATACGCAGTATTTT. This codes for CASSLSRTDTQYF. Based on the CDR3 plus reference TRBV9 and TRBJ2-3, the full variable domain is DSGVTQTPKHLITATGQRVTLRCSPRSGDLSVYWYQQSLDQGLQFLIQYYNGEERAKGNILERFSAQQFPDLHSELNLSSLELGDSALYFCASSLSRTDTQYFGPGTRLTVL.